The 15 T cell receptor beta chains reported below all come from one sample, sequenced in a study of CD8 T cells in Susac syndrome (dated by TCRdb to about 2019). To prepare the library, the immunoSEQ multiplex PCR assay was applied. RNA was extracted with the RNeasy kit and roughly 0.5 to 1 ug was reverse transcribed using random hexamers. TCRdb handled the public reads itself, with Q25 trimming in fastp and clone calling in MiXCR, and kept productive beta chains. Rows with a matching CDR3 protein are joined into one entry that keeps the most common DNA and genes. The sample data list about 120,000 distinct CDR3 sequences, and 80% to 95% of these were observed just once. The top ten clones comprise more than 0.13% of the sample. Sequenced sample: CD4+ T cells from PBMCs. The receptor source for this set is a human donor in good health.

The chain combines TRBV28 with TRBJ1-1; D is uncertain. Germline CDR1 is MDHEN and CDR2 is SYDVKM. V was clipped by 5 bases and J by 2 bases, with 15 bases between them. The CDR3 consists of 15 residues. The CDR3 DNA is TGTGCCAGCAGTAGCCCGCAGCCGGTCAACACTGAAGCTTTCTTT. Its translation: CASSSPQPVNTEAFF.

The chain couples TRBV6-1 to TRBJ2-4; D is uncertain. CDR1 and CDR2 from the germline V gene are MNHNS and SASEGT. The CDR3 has 16 residues. V was clipped by 1 base and J by 1 base, with 11 bases between them. In nucleotides, the CDR3 is TGTGCCAGCAGTGAAGGAGTAGGGCGCGCCAAAAACATTCAGTACTTC. This encodes CASSEGVGRAKNIQYF.

The chain couples TRBV2 to TRBJ1-5, with D maybe TRBD1 (5 bases). The CDR3 loop spans 15 amino acids. V dropped 0 bases and J dropped 3 bases, with 9 bases sitting between them. Germline CDR1 reads SNHLY; CDR2 reads FYNNEI. The CDR3 nucleotides read TGTGCCAGCAGTGAAGCGGGGGGAAACAATCAGCCCCAGCATTTT. The encoded protein is CASSEAGGNNQPQHF.

The J gene is TRBJ2-6, the V gene TRBV4-2; no clear D. This CDR3 has 16 amino acids. V dropped 1 base and J dropped 0 bases, with 7 bases sitting between them. Germline V gene data show CDR1 as LGHNA and CDR2 as YNFKEQ. CDR3 DNA: TGTGCCAGCAGCCAAGTAGCTAGCTCTGGGGCCAACGTCCTGACTTTC. Protein sequence: CASSQVASSGANVLTF.

V is TRBV23-1 and J is TRBJ1-1; weak D call: TRBD1 (6 bases). Being an ORF, TRBV23-1 has a function that is uncertain. CDR3 length equals 15 residues. V gave up 7 bases and J gave up 0 bases, with 15 bases separating them. This chain's CDR3 is CASIRTGHLNTEAFF. Here the CDR3 DNA reads TGCGCCAGCATTAGAACGGGACACCTGAACACTGAAGCTTTCTTT.

In its sample, this clonotype was seen a few times. This chain joins TRBV7-2 and TRBJ2-1, with TRBD2 as a possible D gene (6 bases). CDR3 length: 18 amino acids. Germline lookup yields CDR1 SGHTA and CDR2 FQGNSA. The V end was cut by 1 base, the J end by 9 bases, with 25 bases between. As DNA, the CDR3 is TGTGCCAGCAGCTTAGAGGCGTCTTCTTTTAGGGGAGGTGGTGAGCAGTTCTTC. This translates into CASSLEASSFRGGGEQFF.

This clonotype was detected only once. The V gene is TRBV29-1, the J gene TRBJ2-2; 7 bases line up with TRBD1. Germline trimming cut 7 bases from V and 0 bases from J; bases unmatched to any gene: 11. The germline gives CDR1 SQVTM, CDR2 ANQGSEA. The CDR3 loop spans 16 amino acids. CDR3 in DNA: TGCAGCGCTTCGGACAGGCTGGCCGCGAACACCGGGGAGCTGTTTTTT. It codes for CSASDRLAANTGELFF.

This clonotype has only one observation. The gene calls are TRBV6-1 and TRBJ2-1; D not resolved. CDR1 MNHNS and CDR2 SASEGT come from the germline V gene. The CDR3 sequence is 13 residues long. Trimming shortened V by 4 bases and J by 8 bases, and 12 bases separated the two germline ends. The CDR3: CASSAILWYEQFF. CDR3 sequence (DNA): TGTGCCAGCAGTGCTATCCTGTGGTATGAGCAGTTCTTC.

The chain joins TRBV25-1 to TRBJ1-1, with 11 bases aligning to TRBD1. CDR1 MGHDK and CDR2 SYGVNS come from the germline V gene. There are 17 residues in the CDR3. J was trimmed by 7 bases and V by 3 bases; bases with no gene match: 13. CDR3 DNA: TGTGCCAGCAGTGACCACGGACAGGGGGCGCTTCTCGGTGAAGCTTTCTTT. As protein: CASSDHGQGALLGEAFF.

The chain combines TRBV7-2 with TRBJ2-3; D is unclear. Trimming took 10 bases from V and 3 from J, leaving 14 bases between them. Germline values: CDR1 SGHTA, CDR2 FQGNSA. CDR3 length: 13 amino acids. Here the CDR3 reads CATRNIGTDTQYF. CDR3 bases: TGTGCCACCAGGAATATAGGGACAGATACGCAGTATTTT.

The J gene is TRBJ2-7, the V gene TRBV12-3 or TRBV12-4; tentative D call: TRBD2 (5 bases). V gave up 3 bases and J gave up 2 bases, with 8 bases separating them. This CDR3 has 13 residues. The CDR3 nucleotides read TGTGCCAGCAGTTTTGCCGGGACCTACGAGCAGTACTTC. Protein: CASSFAGTYEQYF.

This clonotype has just a few counts. J is TRBJ2-7 and V is TRBV4-3; TRBD1 agrees at 7 bases. V was clipped by 0 bases and J by 3 bases; unmatched bases: 5. Per germline, CDR1 LGHNA and CDR2 YSLEER. The CDR3 has 15 amino acids. Here the CDR3 DNA reads TGCGCCAGCAGCCAAGAAATCCCAGGGGGCTACGAGCAGTACTTC. Its translation is CASSQEIPGGYEQYF.

The rearrangement joins TRBV20-1 to TRBJ2-1, with 12 nucleotides matching TRBD2. This CDR3 has 15 amino acids. J lost 10 bases, V lost 0 bases, and 7 bases had no gene match. Germline V gene sequence: CDR1 DFQATT, CDR2 SNEGSKA (reference sequence). The CDR3 DNA follows: TGCAGTGCTAGAGAGACTAGCGGGAGATCCCTGGAGCAGTTCTTC. This gives the protein CSARETSGRSLEQFF.

V is TRBV7-2 and J is TRBJ2-7, with 7 bases aligning to TRBD1. In germline, CDR1 is SGHTA, CDR2 FQGNSA. The CDR3 spans 15 residues. Trimming removed 0 bases from V and 6 bases from J; junction bases left unmatched: 8. CDR3 sequence reads: CASSLARGTAAEQYF. The CDR3 nucleotides are TGTGCCAGCAGCTTAGCAAGGGGGACAGCCGCCGAGCAGTACTTC.

V and J are TRBV6-1 and TRBJ2-7, with D unresolved. The V end was cut by 3 bases, the J end by 3 bases, with 3 bases between. Germline CDR1 is MNHNS and CDR2 is SASEGT. The CDR3 extends over 11 amino acids. CDR3 sequence (DNA): TGTGCCAGCAGTGACAACTACGAGCAGTACTTC. Translation gives CASSDNYEQYF.